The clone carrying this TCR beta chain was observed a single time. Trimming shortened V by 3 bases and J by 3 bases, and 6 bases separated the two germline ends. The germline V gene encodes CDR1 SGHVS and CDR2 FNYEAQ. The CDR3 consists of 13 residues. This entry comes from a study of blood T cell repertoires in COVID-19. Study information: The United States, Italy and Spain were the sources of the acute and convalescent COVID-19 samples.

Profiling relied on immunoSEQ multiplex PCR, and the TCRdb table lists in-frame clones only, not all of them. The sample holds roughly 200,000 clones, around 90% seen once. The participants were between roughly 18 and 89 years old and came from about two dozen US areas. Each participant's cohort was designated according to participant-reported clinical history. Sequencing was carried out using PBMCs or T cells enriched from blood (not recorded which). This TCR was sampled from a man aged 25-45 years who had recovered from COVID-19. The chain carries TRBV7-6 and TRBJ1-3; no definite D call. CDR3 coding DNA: TGTGCCAGCAGCTTCACATATGGAAACACCATATATTTT. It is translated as CASSFTYGNTIYF.